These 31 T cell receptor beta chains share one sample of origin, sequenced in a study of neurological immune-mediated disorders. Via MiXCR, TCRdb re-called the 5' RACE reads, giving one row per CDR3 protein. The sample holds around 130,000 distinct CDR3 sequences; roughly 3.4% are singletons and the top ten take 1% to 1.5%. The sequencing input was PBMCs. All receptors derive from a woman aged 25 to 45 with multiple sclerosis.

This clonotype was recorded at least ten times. CDR3 DNA: TGCAGTGCTAGTATCGGGGGGTTAGCCGGGGAGCTGTTTTTT. This codes for CSASIGGLAGELFF. The gene calls are TRBV20-1 and TRBJ2-2; 7 bases agree with TRBD2. Per the germline V gene, CDR1 is DFQATT and CDR2 is SNEGSKA (reference sequence). This CDR3 is built from 14 residues. V shed 3 bases and J 6 bases; nucleotides not matched to a gene: 7.

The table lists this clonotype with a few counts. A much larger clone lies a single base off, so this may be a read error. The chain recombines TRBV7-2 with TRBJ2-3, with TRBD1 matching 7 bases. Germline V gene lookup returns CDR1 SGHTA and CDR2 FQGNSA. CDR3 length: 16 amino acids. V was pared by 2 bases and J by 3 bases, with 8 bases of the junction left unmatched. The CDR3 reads CASSLKKGGLTDTQYF. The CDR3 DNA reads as TGTGCCAGCAGCTTAAAGAAAGGGGGCTTAACAGATACGCAGTATTTT.

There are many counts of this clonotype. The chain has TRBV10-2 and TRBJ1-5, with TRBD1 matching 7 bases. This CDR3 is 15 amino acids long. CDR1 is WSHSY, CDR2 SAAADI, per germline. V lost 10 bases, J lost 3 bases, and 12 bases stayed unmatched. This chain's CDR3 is CATAGETGHNQPQHF. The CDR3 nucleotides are TGCGCCACAGCCGGCGAGACAGGGCACAATCAGCCCCAGCATTTT.

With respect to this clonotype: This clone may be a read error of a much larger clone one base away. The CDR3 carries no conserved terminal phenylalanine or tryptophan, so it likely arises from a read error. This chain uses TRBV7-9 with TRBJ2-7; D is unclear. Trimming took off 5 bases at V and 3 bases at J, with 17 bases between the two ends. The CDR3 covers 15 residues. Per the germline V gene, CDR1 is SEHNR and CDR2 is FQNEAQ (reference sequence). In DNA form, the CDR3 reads TGTGCCAGCAGCCCTAGATCTAGTTCCTACTACGAGCAGTACTGC. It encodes CASSPRSSSYYEQYC.

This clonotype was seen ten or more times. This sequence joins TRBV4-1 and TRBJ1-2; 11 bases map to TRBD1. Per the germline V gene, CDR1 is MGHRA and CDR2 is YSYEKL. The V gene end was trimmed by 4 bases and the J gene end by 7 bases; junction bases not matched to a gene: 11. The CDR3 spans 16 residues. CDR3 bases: TGCGCCAGCAGCCCCCCCGGACAGGGGGCCGCAGTTGGCTACACCTTC. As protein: CASSPPGQGAAVGYTF.

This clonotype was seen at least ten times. CDR3 residues: CASSDRGYGYTF. The CDR3 DNA reads as TGTGCCAGCAGTGACAGGGGCTATGGCTACACCTTC. V and J are TRBV7-2 and TRBJ1-2, with 8 bases matching TRBD1. This CDR3 has 12 amino acids. V shed 6 bases and J 4 bases; nucleotides not matched to a gene: 1. Germline lookup yields CDR1 SGHTA and CDR2 FQGNSA.

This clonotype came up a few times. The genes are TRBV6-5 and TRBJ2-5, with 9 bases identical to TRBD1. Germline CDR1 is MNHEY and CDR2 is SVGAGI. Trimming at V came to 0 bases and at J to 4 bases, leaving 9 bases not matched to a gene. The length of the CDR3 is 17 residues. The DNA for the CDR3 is TGTGCCAGCAGTTACTCGGGACAGGGTGTGGGAGGAGAGACCCAGTACTTC. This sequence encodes CASSYSGQGVGGETQYF.

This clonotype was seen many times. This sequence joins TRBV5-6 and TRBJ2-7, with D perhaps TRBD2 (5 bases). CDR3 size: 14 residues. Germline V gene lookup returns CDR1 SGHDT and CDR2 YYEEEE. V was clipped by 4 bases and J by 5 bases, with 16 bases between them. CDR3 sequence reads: CASSHPLVRDEQYF. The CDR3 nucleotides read TGTGCCAGCAGCCATCCTCTGGTGCGGGACGAGCAGTACTTC.

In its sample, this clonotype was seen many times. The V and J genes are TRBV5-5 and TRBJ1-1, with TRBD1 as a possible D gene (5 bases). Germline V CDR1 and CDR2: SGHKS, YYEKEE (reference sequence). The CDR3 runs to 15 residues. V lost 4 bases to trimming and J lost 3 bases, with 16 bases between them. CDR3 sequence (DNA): TGTGCCAGCAGCCCCAGGGCGACCAGGGACACTGAAGCTTTCTTT. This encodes CASSPRATRDTEAFF. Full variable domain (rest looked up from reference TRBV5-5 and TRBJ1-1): DAGVTQSPTHLIKTRGQQVTLRCSPISGHKSVSWYQQVLGQGPQFIFQYYEKEERGRGNFPDRFSARQFPNYSSELNVNALLLGDSALYLCASSPRATRDTEAFFGQGTRLTVV.

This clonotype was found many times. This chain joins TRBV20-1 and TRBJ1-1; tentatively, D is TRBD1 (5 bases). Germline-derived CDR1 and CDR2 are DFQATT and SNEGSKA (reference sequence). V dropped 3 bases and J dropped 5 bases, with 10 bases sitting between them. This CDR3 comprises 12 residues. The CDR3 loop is CSASGTGTEAFF. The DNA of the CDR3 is TGCAGTGCTAGCGGGACGGGGACTGAAGCTTTCTTT.

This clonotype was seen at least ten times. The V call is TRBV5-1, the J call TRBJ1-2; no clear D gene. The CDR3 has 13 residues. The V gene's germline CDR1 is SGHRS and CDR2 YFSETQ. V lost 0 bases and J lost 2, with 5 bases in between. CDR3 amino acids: CASSLADNYGYTF. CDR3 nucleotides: TGCGCCAGCAGCTTGGCTGACAACTATGGCTACACCTTC.

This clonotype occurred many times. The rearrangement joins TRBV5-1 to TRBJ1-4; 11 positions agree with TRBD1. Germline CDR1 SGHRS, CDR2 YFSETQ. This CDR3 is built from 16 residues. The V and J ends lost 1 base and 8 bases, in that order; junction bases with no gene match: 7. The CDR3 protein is CASSLFGTGGNEKLFF. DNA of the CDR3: TGCGCCAGCAGCTTGTTCGGGACAGGGGGAAACGAAAAACTGTTTTTT.

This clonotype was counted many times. The chain's CDR3 is CASSSGQGGYGYTF. The DNA of the CDR3 is TGTGCCAGCAGTTCTGGACAGGGAGGCTATGGCTACACCTTC. This chain uses TRBV7-9 with TRBJ1-2; 8 bases fit TRBD1. This CDR3 has 14 amino acids. The germline V gene encodes CDR1 SEHNR and CDR2 FQNEAQ (reference sequence). V shed 6 bases and J 4 bases; nucleotides not matched to a gene: 7.

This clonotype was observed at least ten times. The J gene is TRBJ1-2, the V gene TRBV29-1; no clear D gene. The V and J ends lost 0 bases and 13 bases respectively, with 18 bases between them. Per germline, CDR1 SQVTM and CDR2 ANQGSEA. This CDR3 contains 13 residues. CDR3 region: CSVEDRDPGSCTF. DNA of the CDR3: TGCAGCGTTGAAGATCGTGACCCGGGGAGTTGCACCTTC.

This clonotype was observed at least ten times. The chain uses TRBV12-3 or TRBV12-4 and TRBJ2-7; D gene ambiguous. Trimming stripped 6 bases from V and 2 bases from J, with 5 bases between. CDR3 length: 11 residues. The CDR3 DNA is TGTGCCAGCAGCCTAACCTACGAGCAGTACTTC. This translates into CASSLTYEQYF.

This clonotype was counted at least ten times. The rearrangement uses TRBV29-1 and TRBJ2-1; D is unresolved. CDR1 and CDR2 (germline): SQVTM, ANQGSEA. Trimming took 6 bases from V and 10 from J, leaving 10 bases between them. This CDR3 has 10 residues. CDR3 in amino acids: CSVLVPEQFF. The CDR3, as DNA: TGCAGCGTCCTTGTGCCGGAGCAGTTCTTC.

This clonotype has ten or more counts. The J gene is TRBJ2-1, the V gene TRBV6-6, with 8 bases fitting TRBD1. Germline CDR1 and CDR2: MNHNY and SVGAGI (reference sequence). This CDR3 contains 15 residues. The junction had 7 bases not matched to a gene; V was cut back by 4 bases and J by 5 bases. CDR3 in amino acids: CASSSVGQGDNEQFF. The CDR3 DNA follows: TGTGCCAGCAGTTCGGTCGGACAGGGAGACAATGAGCAGTTCTTC.

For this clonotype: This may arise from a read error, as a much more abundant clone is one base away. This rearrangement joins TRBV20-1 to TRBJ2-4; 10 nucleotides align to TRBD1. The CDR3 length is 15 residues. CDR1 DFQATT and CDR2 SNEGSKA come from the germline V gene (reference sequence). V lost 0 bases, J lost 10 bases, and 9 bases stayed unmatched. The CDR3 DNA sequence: TGCAGTGCTAGAGATCTGGACAGGGGGTTGGAAATTCAGTACTTC. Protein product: CSARDLDRGLEIQYF.

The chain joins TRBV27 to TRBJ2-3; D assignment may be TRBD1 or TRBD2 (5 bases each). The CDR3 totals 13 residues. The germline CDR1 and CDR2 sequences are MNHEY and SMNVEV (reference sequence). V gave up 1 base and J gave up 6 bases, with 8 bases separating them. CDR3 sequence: CASSLWGSDTQYF. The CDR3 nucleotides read TGTGCCAGCAGTTTATGGGGGTCGGATACGCAGTATTTT.

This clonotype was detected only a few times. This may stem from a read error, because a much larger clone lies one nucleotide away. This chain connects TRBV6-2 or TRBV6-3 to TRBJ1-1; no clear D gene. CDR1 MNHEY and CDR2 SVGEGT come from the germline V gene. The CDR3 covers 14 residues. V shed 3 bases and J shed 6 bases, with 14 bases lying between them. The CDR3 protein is CASSYAPPDSEAFF. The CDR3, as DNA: TGTGCCAGCAGTTATGCTCCTCCCGACTCTGAAGCTTTCTTT.

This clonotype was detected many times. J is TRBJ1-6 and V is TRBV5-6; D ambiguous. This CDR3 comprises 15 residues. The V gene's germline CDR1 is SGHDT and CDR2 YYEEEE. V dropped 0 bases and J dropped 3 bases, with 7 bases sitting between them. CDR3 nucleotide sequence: TGTGCCAGCAGCTTGGGGGCCTACTATAATTCACCCCTCCACTTT. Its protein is CASSLGAYYNSPLHF.

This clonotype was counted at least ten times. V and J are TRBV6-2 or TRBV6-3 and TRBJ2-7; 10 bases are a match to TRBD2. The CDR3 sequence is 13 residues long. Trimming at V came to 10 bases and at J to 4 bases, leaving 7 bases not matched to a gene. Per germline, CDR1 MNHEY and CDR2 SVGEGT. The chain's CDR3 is CAMKASGSYEQYF. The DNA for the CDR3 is TGTGCCATGAAGGCTAGCGGGAGTTACGAGCAGTACTTC.

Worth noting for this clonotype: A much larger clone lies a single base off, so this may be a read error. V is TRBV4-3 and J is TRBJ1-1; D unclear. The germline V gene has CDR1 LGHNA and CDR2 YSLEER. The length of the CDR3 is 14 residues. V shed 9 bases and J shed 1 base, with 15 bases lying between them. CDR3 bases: TGCGCCAGTAAAACGGGGTACGGGAACACTGAAGCTTTCTTT. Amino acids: CASKTGYGNTEAFF.

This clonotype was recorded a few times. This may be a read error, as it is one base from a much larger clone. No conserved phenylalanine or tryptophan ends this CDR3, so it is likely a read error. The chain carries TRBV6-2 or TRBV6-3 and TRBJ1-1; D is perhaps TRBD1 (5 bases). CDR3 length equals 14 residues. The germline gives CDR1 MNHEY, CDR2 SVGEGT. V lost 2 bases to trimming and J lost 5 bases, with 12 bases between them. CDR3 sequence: CASSYAGMGTEAFC. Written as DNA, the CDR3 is TGTGCCAGCAGTTACGCAGGGATGGGGACTGAAGCTTTCTGT.

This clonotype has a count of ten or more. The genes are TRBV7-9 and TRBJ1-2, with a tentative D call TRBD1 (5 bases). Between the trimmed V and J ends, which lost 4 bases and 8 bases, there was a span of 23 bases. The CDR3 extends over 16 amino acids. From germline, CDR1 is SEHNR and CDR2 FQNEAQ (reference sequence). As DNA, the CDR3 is TGTGCCAGCAGCTCGCTAGGGGCCGGCGTGGAGAGCGGCTACACCTTC. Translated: CASSSLGAGVESGYTF.

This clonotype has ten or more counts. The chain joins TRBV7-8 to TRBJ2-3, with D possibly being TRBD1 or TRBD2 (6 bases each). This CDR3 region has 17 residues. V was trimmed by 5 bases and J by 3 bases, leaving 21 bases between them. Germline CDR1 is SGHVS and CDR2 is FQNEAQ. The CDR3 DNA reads TGTGCCAGCAGCGGGGCGGGACAACTATTCAGTACAGATACGCAGTATTTT. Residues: CASSGAGQLFSTDTQYF.

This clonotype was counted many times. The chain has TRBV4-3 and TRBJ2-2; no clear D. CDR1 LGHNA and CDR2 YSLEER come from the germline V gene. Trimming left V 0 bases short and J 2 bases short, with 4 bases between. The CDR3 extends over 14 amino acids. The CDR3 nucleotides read TGCGCCAGCAGCCAAGATCAAAACACCGGGGAGCTGTTTTTT. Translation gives CASSQDQNTGELFF.

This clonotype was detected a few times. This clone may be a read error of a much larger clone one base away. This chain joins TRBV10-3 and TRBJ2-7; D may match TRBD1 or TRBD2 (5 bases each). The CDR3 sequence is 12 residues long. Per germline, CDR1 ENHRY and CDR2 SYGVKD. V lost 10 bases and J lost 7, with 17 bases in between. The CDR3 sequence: CATTGPGEEQYF. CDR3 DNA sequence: TGTGCCACCACGGGACCCGGGGAAGAGCAGTACTTC.

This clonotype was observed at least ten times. The CDR3 region has the DNA TGTGCCAGCAGACCCGCCTGGAACACTGAAGCTTTCTTT. Protein sequence: CASRPAWNTEAFF. The J gene is TRBJ1-1, the V gene TRBV6-2 or TRBV6-3; D remains ambiguous. There are 13 residues in the CDR3. Germline loops: CDR1 MNHEY, CDR2 SVGEGT. Trimming cost V 6 bases and J 1 base, with 9 bases left between them.

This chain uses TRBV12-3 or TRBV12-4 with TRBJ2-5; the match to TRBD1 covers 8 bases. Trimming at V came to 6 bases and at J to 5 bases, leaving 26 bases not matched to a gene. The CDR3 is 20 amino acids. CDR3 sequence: CASSLFTFYTGGSRKETQYF. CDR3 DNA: TGTGCCAGCAGCCTATTTACTTTTTACACAGGGGGTAGCCGCAAGGAGACCCAGTACTTC.

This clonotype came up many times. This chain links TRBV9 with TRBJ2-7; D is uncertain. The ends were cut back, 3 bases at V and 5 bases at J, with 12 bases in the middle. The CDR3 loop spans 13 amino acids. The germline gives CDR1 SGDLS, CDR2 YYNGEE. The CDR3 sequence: CASSGTPSNEQYF. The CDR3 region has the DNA TGTGCCAGCAGCGGGACCCCCAGCAACGAGCAGTACTTC.